This T cell receptor (beta chain) was identified during a study of blood T cell repertoires in COVID-19. Study details: Acute and convalescent COVID-19 specimens originated in the United States, Italy and Spain. From T cells, B-cell-depleted T cells, or PBMCs came the material, which was cDNA or gDNA.

Some clones are missing from TCRdb's copy, which holds only in-frame ones; the method was immunoSEQ multiplex PCR. The sample shows approximately 150,000 clones, 70% to 90% of them seen only once. Deletions cut 2 bases from V and 5 bases from J, with 14 bases between. Germline CDR1 is SGHRS and CDR2 is YFSETQ. CDR3 length: 14 residues. This TCR was recovered from a human donor with acute or convalescent COVID-19. The donor label of this sample is uncertain. Sequencing was carried out using peripheral blood. The rearrangement uses TRBV5-1 and TRBJ2-7; no firm D call. CDR3 region: CASSFSNSFDEQYF. In DNA form, the CDR3 reads TGCGCCAGCAGCTTTTCCAACTCGTTCGACGAGCAGTACTTC.